Listed here is a single T cell receptor beta chain. Measured with immunoSEQ multiplex PCR; TCRdb has only the in-frame clones, and not every one. This sample has over 350,000 clones; around 93% occur once, and the top ten carry about 0.02%. This entry comes from a study of shared T cell receptors in the human thymus. The CDR3 length is 12 residues. The germline V gene has CDR1 MGHRA and CDR2 YSYEKL. Trimming shortened V by 0 bases and J by 10 bases, and 7 bases separated the two germline ends. This clonotype was obtained from a human donor. The rearrangement uses TRBV4-1 and TRBJ2-1; no clear D. The sample consisted of thymocytes. The CDR3 is CASSQDSGEQFF. The DNA of the CDR3 is TGCGCCAGCAGCCAAGATTCGGGCGAGCAGTTCTTC.